The clone carrying this T cell receptor beta chain was picked up a small number of times. The V and J ends lost 3 bases and 7 bases, in that order; junction bases with no gene match: 7. In germline, CDR1 is LNHDA, CDR2 SQIVND (reference sequence). This CDR3 has 16 residues. The sample belongs to a study of cytomegalovirus exposure and HLA in healthy donors. In the PCR, 60 Vbeta and 13 Jbeta primers were used. The data were produced by immunoSEQ multiplex PCR, yet TCRdb's version contains in-frame clones alone and is incomplete. The sample records 180,000 or so clones, about four fifths being singletons.

Specimen: PBMCs. The source is a female donor in good health and CMV-seronegative. The chain couples TRBV19 to TRBJ2-7; 15 nucleotides agree with TRBD2. The CDR3 sequence is CASSIPGLAGGDEQYF. The DNA of the CDR3 is TGTGCCAGTAGTATCCCGGGACTAGCGGGGGGTGATGAGCAGTACTTC. The whole variable domain, filled in from reference TRBV19 and TRBJ2-7, reads DGGITQSPKYLFRKEGQNVTLSCEQNLNHDAMYWYRQDPGQGLRLIYYSQIVNDFQKGDIAEGYSVSREKKESFPLTVTSAQKNPTAFYLCASSIPGLAGGDEQYFGPGTRLTVT.